This is a list of T cell receptor beta chains from one sample in a study of cytomegalovirus exposure and HLA in healthy donors. Using immunoSEQ multiplex PCR, the repertoire was profiled, and TCRdb retains in-frame clones only, with some absent. The sample shows about 190,000 clones, roughly 84% of them seen only once. Input material: PBMCs. The receptors were sampled from a boy aged 5-17 years in good health and CMV-seronegative. Each CDR3 is given with its conserved first and last residue. D genes are given only for firm matches. The listing skips clone size in some rows; elsewhere it reads once, few, many or a size class.

J gene | clone size | V gene | D gene | CDR3 length | CDR3 protein | CDR3 DNA
TRBJ1-2 | NA | TRBV2 | NA | 13 | CASSEARQNGYTF | TGTGCCAGCAGTGAAGCACGACAGAATGGCTACACCTTC
TRBJ2-7 | NA | TRBV10-3 | NA | 16 | CAIAHPLSGGSDEQYF | TGTGCCATCGCTCACCCCCTTTCAGGAGGGTCCGACGAGCAGTACTTC
TRBJ1-6 | NA | TRBV7-9 | NA | 16 | CASTERGKADNSPLHF | TGTGCCAGCACCGAGCGGGGGAAGGCCGATAATTCACCCCTCCACTTT
TRBJ2-4 | NA | TRBV29-1 | NA | 15 | CSVEEEVWTKNIQYF | TGCAGCGTTGAAGAAGAGGTTTGGACCAAAAACATTCAGTACTTC
TRBJ2-7 | NA | TRBV28 | TRBD2 | 15 | CASSLGTSGTYEQYF | TGTGCCAGCAGTTTAGGGACTAGCGGGACCTACGAGCAGTACTTC
TRBJ1-1 | NA | TRBV9 | NA | 14 | CASSVEGGNTEAFF | TGTGCCAGCAGCGTAGAAGGGGGGAACACTGAAGCTTTCTTT
TRBJ2-6 | NA | TRBV30 | NA | 15 | CAWSYSSSGANVLTF | TGTGCCTGGAGTTACAGCAGCTCTGGGGCCAACGTCCTGACTTTC
TRBJ1-1 | NA | TRBV4-2 | NA | 17 | CASSAASLAEMNTEAFF | TGTGCCAGCAGCGCGGCCTCCTTGGCGGAAATGAACACTGAAGCTTTCTTT
TRBJ1-3 | once | TRBV5-4 | NA | 13 | CASRPPGGNTIYF | TGTGCCAGCAGACCCCCCGGGGGAAACACCATATATTTT
TRBJ2-1 | NA | TRBV4-1 | TRBD1 | 16 | CASSHPRAGGFDEQFF | TGCGCCAGCAGCCACCCAAGGGCAGGGGGCTTTGATGAGCAGTTCTTC
TRBJ2-5 | NA | TRBV4-1 | NA | 13 | CASSQAQGETQYF | TGCGCCAGCAGCCAAGCGCAGGGGGAGACCCAGTACTTC
TRBJ2-2 | NA | TRBV9 | TRBD2 | 16 | CASSPIGSGSTGELFF | TGTGCCAGCAGCCCCATAGGTAGCGGGAGCACCGGGGAGCTGTTTTTT
TRBJ1-4 | NA | TRBV4-3 | TRBD1 | 16 | CASSQGKGTGNEKLFF | TGCGCCAGCAGCCAAGGGAAAGGGACAGGGAATGAAAAACTGTTTTTT
TRBJ2-5 | NA | TRBV7-2 | NA | 15 | CASSPAGRNHGAQYF | TGTGCCAGCAGCCCCGCCGGACGAAATCACGGGGCCCAGTACTTC
TRBJ2-3 | NA | TRBV7-3 | TRBD2 | 14 | CASSSAGSTDTQYF | TGTGCCAGCAGCTCAGCGGGGAGCACAGATACGCAGTATTTT
TRBJ2-1 | once | TRBV2 | NA | 15 | CASSRNRAPYNEQFF | TGTGCCAGCAGCCGCAACAGGGCTCCCTACAATGAGCAGTTCTTC
TRBJ1-2 | NA | TRBV5-6 | NA | 15 | CASSLVAGANYGYTF | TGTGCCAGCAGCTTGGTGGCGGGGGCTAACTATGGCTACACCTTC
TRBJ1-2 | once | TRBV5-1 | NA | 14 | CASSLSPLNYGYTF | TGCGCCAGCAGCTTGTCTCCTTTAAACTATGGCTACACCTTC
TRBJ1-5 | NA | TRBV28 | NA | 14 | CASSLVRGNQPQHF | TGTGCCAGCAGTTTAGTCAGGGGAAATCAGCCCCAGCATTTT
TRBJ2-7 | once | TRBV13 | TRBD2 | 19 | CASSRPLIKREGLNYEQYF | TGTGCCAGCAGCCGCCCTCTCATTAAGCGGGAGGGCCTCAACTACGAGCAGTACTTC
TRBJ1-2 | NA | TRBV10-3 | TRBD1 | 17 | CAISQLMGTAANYGYTF | TGTGCCATCAGTCAACTCATGGGGACAGCTGCTAACTATGGCTACACCTTC
TRBJ2-5 | NA | TRBV5-1 | NA | 14 | CASSFNRDQETQYF | TGCGCCAGCAGCTTTAACAGGGATCAAGAGACCCAGTACTTC
TRBJ2-7 | NA | TRBV29-1 | TRBD2 | 12 | CSVAGGYDEQYF | TGCAGCGTTGCCGGGGGGTACGACGAGCAGTACTTC
TRBJ1-3 | NA | TRBV11-2 | NA | 17 | CASSFRQGPLSGNTIYF | TGTGCCAGCAGCTTTAGGCAGGGGCCTCTCTCTGGAAACACCATATATTTT
TRBJ2-3 | NA | TRBV27 | TRBD2 | 15 | CASKPGGVREDTQYF | TGTGCCAGCAAACCGGGGGGGGTCCGGGAAGATACGCAGTATTTT